A selection of T cell receptor beta chains follows, all from one sample in a study of shared clonotypes between healthy human individuals. Using immunoSEQ multiplex PCR, the repertoire was profiled, and TCRdb retains in-frame clones only, with some absent. In the table there are approximately 2.1 million clones, over 90% of which are singletons. The source material was naive CD4+ T cells from PBMCs. These receptor sequences come from a man younger than 30 in good health. Some clones in this sample may be carry-over from other donors' samples. Both conserved end residues are part of each CDR3. D genes are given only for firm matches. Not every row has a clone size; where given, it reads once, few, many or a size class.

size | D | J | V | CDR3 | DNA
. | . | TRBJ2-5 | TRBV29-1 | CSYRRDGETQYF | TGCAGCTACCGGCGGGACGGAGAGACCCAGTACTTC
. | . | TRBJ1-1 | TRBV6-6 | CASSYPTGNTEAFF | TGTGCCAGCAGTTACCCCACAGGGAACACTGAAGCTTTCTTT
. | TRBD2 | TRBJ2-4 | TRBV19 | CASSNRLAGVNIQYF | TGTGCCAGTAGTAACCGTCTAGCGGGAGTAAACATTCAGTACTTC
. | TRBD1 | TRBJ1-2 | TRBV5-4 | CASSILRDRGPGGYTF | TGTGCCAGCAGCATACTACGGGACAGGGGGCCAGGTGGCTACACCTTC
once | TRBD1 | TRBJ2-3 | TRBV30 | CAWSQDRESTDTQYF | TGTGCCTGGAGTCAAGACAGGGAAAGCACAGATACGCAGTATTTT
. | TRBD2 | TRBJ2-3 | TRBV5-1 | CASSSKWTSGKDTQYF | TGCGCCAGCAGCTCTAAGTGGACTAGCGGTAAAGATACGCAGTATTTT
. | . | TRBJ1-1 | TRBV18 | CASAPKEGMNTEAFF | TGTGCCAGCGCCCCAAAGGAGGGCATGAACACTGAAGCTTTCTTT
. | . | TRBJ1-1 | TRBV19 | CASSTLPGLKHTEAFF | TGTGCCAGTAGTACGCTCCCGGGACTCAAGCACACTGAAGCTTTCTTT
. | . | TRBJ2-5 | TRBV6-5 | CASSYRRQETQYF | TGTGCCAGCAGTTACAGGCGTCAAGAGACCCAGTACTTC
. | TRBD2 | TRBJ2-1 | TRBV5-1 | CASSLGVAGGNEQFF | TGCGCCAGCAGCTTGGGGGTAGCGGGAGGGAATGAGCAGTTCTTC
. | TRBD1 | TRBJ1-5 | TRBV19 | CASRWLGQGYNQPQHF | TGTGCCAGTCGTTGGTTGGGACAGGGCTACAATCAGCCCCAGCATTTT
. | . | TRBJ1-6 | TRBV7-2 | CASSLGPGVALHF | TGTGCCAGCAGCTTAGGTCCAGGGGTAGCCCTCCACTTT
. | . | TRBJ2-2 | TRBV7-3 | CASSLGTNTGELFF | TGTGCCAGCAGCTTAGGCACTAACACCGGGGAGCTGTTTTTT
. | . | TRBJ2-1 | TRBV7-3 | CASSLGLRTEQFF | TGTGCCAGCAGCTTGGGCCTTAGGACTGAGCAGTTCTTC
. | . | TRBJ2-7 | TRBV28 | CASSSMIYEQYF | TGTGCCAGCAGTTCCATGATTTACGAGCAGTACTTC
. | . | TRBJ2-2 | TRBV27 | CASSFDRNPGELFF | TGTGCCAGCAGTTTTGACAGAAATCCCGGGGAGCTGTTTTTT
. | . | TRBJ2-2 | TRBV27 | CASSRRTTGELFF | TGTGCCAGCAGCCGGCGCACAACCGGGGAGCTGTTTTTT
. | . | TRBJ1-4 | TRBV19 | CASSLSRDSGTKLFF | TGTGCCAGTAGTCTCTCCCGGGACTCGGGGACGAAACTGTTTTTT
once | TRBD1 | TRBJ2-7 | TRBV5-1 | CASSTGQGGAYEQYF | TGCGCCAGCAGCACGGGACAGGGGGGAGCCTACGAGCAGTACTTC
once | . | TRBJ1-2 | TRBV6-5 | CASSLYRGYGYTF | TGTGCCAGCAGCCTCTATAGGGGCTATGGCTACACCTTC
. | . | TRBJ2-3 | TRBV2 | CASSEARLGTDTQYF | TGTGCCAGCAGTGAAGCTCGACTTGGCACAGATACGCAGTATTTT
. | . | TRBJ1-2 | TRBV7-2 | CASSLDGTSGYTF | TGTGCCAGCAGCTTAGACGGGACATCAGGCTACACCTTC
. | . | TRBJ2-1 | TRBV19 | CASGTNRAPFF | TGTGCCAGTGGGACGAACCGGGCACCGTTCTTC
. | . | TRBJ2-7 | TRBV20-1 | CSALQGSEQYF | TGCAGTGCCCTCCAGGGGTCCGAGCAGTACTTC
. | TRBD2 | TRBJ2-7 | TRBV4-2 | CASSLRGGPSGKAPAEYEQYF | TGTGCCAGCAGCCTGAGGGGGGGCCCTAGCGGGAAGGCCCCGGCAGAGTACGAGCAGTACTTC
. | TRBD2 | TRBJ2-7 | TRBV10-3 | CAISEVGRDGLHYEQYF | TGTGCCATCAGTGAGGTAGGGAGGGACGGACTTCACTACGAGCAGTACTTC
. | . | TRBJ1-2 | TRBV14 | CASSQEQVRNYGYTF | TGTGCCAGCAGCCAAGAGCAGGTGCGGAACTATGGCTACACCTTC
. | . | TRBJ1-4 | TRBV7-8 | CASSLRASQEGEKLFF | TGTGCCAGCAGCTTACGGGCGTCGCAGGAGGGTGAAAAACTGTTTTTT
. | . | TRBJ2-4 | TRBV7-8 | CASSSTGSRVAKNIQYF | TGTGCCAGCAGCTCAACGGGGTCCAGGGTTGCCAAAAACATTCAGTACTTC
. | TRBD1 | TRBJ2-5 | TRBV7-2 | CASSRGDRGQETQYF | TGTGCCAGCAGCCGAGGGGACAGGGGGCAAGAGACCCAGTACTTC
. | . | TRBJ2-3 | TRBV4-1 | CASSRGGTDTQYF | TGCGCCAGCAGCCGCGGCGGCACAGATACGCAGTATTTT
. | . | TRBJ2-7 | TRBV28 | CASSLPADYYEQYF | TGTGCCAGCAGCCTACCGGCGGATTACTACGAGCAGTACTTC
few | TRBD1 | TRBJ1-5 | TRBV5-1 | CASSPGTDSNQPQHF | TGCGCCAGCAGCCCCGGGACAGATAGCAATCAGCCCCAGCATTTT
. | . | TRBJ2-7 | TRBV27 | CASSFGPGIYEQYF | TGTGCCAGCAGTTTCGGCCCAGGAATCTACGAGCAGTACTTC
. | TRBD1 | TRBJ1-1 | TRBV27 | CASRGMDRLNTEAFF | TGTGCCAGCCGGGGGATGGACAGGTTGAACACTGAAGCTTTCTTT
. | . | TRBJ1-1 | TRBV28 | CASSLTSGLNTEAFF | TGTGCCAGCAGTTTAACGTCCGGGCTAAACACTGAAGCTTTCTTT
once | TRBD2 | TRBJ2-1 | TRBV2 | CASSEAKPITAGRTNEQFF | TGTGCCAGCAGTGAAGCCAAGCCGATTACAGCGGGACGGACCAATGAGCAGTTCTTC
. | . | TRBJ1-5 | TRBV6-5 | CASSRGQHNQPQHF | TGTGCCAGCAGTCGTGGACAGCACAATCAGCCCCAGCATTTT
. | . | TRBJ1-3 | TRBV28 | CASSTRHSGNTIYF | TGTGCCAGCAGTACCAGGCACTCTGGAAACACCATATATTTT
. | . | TRBJ2-3 | TRBV7-2 | CASSQTGIPGTDTQYF | TGTGCCAGCAGCCAGACAGGCATCCCTGGGACAGATACGCAGTATTTT
. | TRBD2 | TRBJ2-1 | TRBV14 | CASSRRLAGLNEQFF | TGTGCCAGCAGCCGCCGACTAGCGGGCCTCAATGAGCAGTTCTTC
. | . | TRBJ1-4 | TRBV18 | CASSLLRGLGEKLFF | TGTGCCAGCTCACTCCTGCGCGGGCTTGGAGAAAAACTGTTTTTT
. | . | TRBJ2-6 | TRBV7-9 | CASSPTGGGANVLTF | TGTGCCAGCAGCCCTACAGGCGGTGGGGCCAACGTCCTGACTTTC
. | . | TRBJ2-4 | TRBV5-1 | CASSRDLAKNIQYF | TGCGCCAGCAGCCGGGACCTAGCCAAAAACATTCAGTACTTC
. | . | TRBJ2-1 | TRBV5-1 | CASSFSLALEQFF | TGCGCCAGCAGCTTTTCACTAGCCCTTGAGCAGTTCTTC